Below are 25 T cell receptor beta chains sequenced from a single sample in a study of patients and donors after allogeneic stem cell transplantation. Via MiXCR, TCRdb re-called the RT-PCR reads, giving one row per CDR3 protein. The data hold about a million distinct CDR3 sequences, with approximately 18% observed a single time. The specimen sequenced was blood, either unsorted or a sorted T cell fraction (not recorded which). These receptors were collected from a human donor who was either an allogeneic HSCT recipient or a stem cell or donor lymphocyte infusion donor (not recorded which). It is not recorded whose cells these are; they may come from a transplant donor.

The CDR3 spells CASIPRSANTGELFF. The CDR3 DNA sequence: TGTGCCAGCATCCCCCGGTCAGCGAACACCGGGGAGCTGTTTTTT. The V gene is TRBV6-2 or TRBV6-3, the J gene TRBJ2-2; D is unresolved. The CDR3 covers 15 residues. Trimming took 7 bases from V and 0 from J, leaving 12 bases between them. Germline CDR1 reads MNHEY; CDR2 reads SVGEGT.

This clonotype showed up many times. The V call is TRBV12-3 or TRBV12-4, the J call TRBJ2-7; 7 bases line up with TRBD2. This CDR3 has 15 residues. V lost 1 base and J lost 5; bases outside the gene matches: 8. This chain's CDR3 is CASSLGTGRFDEQYF. The CDR3 nucleotides read TGTGCCAGCAGTTTAGGAACCGGGAGGTTCGACGAGCAGTACTTC.

This clonotype was counted ten times or more. The rearrangement uses TRBV18 and TRBJ2-5, with D perhaps TRBD1 or TRBD2 (5 bases each). This CDR3 has 14 residues. The germline V gene encodes CDR1 KGHSH and CDR2 LQKENI. V was trimmed by 2 bases and J by 1 base, leaving 8 bases between them. The CDR3 loop is CASSPLGRQETQYF. In nucleotides, the CDR3 is TGTGCCAGCTCACCATTGGGACGCCAAGAGACCCAGTACTTC.

This clonotype was seen only a few times. The V gene is TRBV20-1, the J gene TRBJ2-7; 9 nucleotides line up with TRBD1. There are 13 residues in the CDR3. V gave up 3 bases and J gave up 4 bases; unmatched junction bases: 4. Germline V lookup: CDR1 DFQATT, CDR2 SNEGSKA (reference sequence). DNA of the CDR3: TGCAGTGCTAGGGGGACAGGGCGGTACGAGCAGTACTTC. Amino acids: CSARGTGRYEQYF.

The chain combines TRBV5-1 with TRBJ2-5; possible D gene TRBD2, 5 bases. The CDR3 totals 12 residues. The germline V gene has CDR1 SGHRS and CDR2 YFSETQ. V shed 5 bases and J shed 2 bases, with 7 bases lying between them. DNA of the CDR3: TGCGCCAGCAGTGAGCGGCAAGAGACCCAGTACTTC. Protein product: CASSERQETQYF.

A few counts support this clonotype. The chain carries TRBV7-8 and TRBJ1-2; D is uncertain. Germline loops: CDR1 SGHVS, CDR2 FQNEAQ. Trimming removed 1 base from V and 0 bases from J, with 15 bases in between. The CDR3 sequence is 17 residues long. The CDR3 spells CASSLGAFTRPNYGYTF. The CDR3 DNA sequence: TGTGCCAGCAGCTTAGGCGCCTTCACCCGTCCTAACTATGGCTACACCTTC.

V gene TRBV9 combines with J gene TRBJ2-1, with D unclear. The CDR3 is 14 amino acids. Trimming took 4 bases from V and 6 from J, leaving 14 bases between them. Germline V lookup: CDR1 SGDLS, CDR2 YYNGEE. The CDR3 spells CASSSGRTTNEQFF. The CDR3 DNA follows: TGTGCCAGCAGCTCCGGACGCACAACCAATGAGCAGTTCTTC.

This clonotype was recorded many times. This sequence joins TRBV20-1 and TRBJ2-7, with 15 bases lining up with TRBD2. Germline-derived CDR1 and CDR2 are DFQATT and SNEGSKA (reference sequence). The junction had 0 bases not matched to a gene; V was cut back by 1 base and J by 2 bases. The CDR3 totals 15 residues. The CDR3: CSARGTSGRAYEQYF. Written as DNA, the CDR3 is TGCAGTGCTAGAGGGACTAGCGGGAGGGCCTACGAGCAGTACTTC.

The rearrangement joins TRBV4-1 to TRBJ1-1; D is perhaps TRBD1 (5 bases). The V end was cut by 4 bases, the J end by 4 bases, with 19 bases between. The CDR3 runs 16 residues. The germline gives CDR1 MGHRA, CDR2 YSYEKL. The CDR3 DNA reads as TGCGCCAGCAGCCGATCGCCGGGGGAGTGGGTCACTGAAGCTTTCTTT. It yields the protein CASSRSPGEWVTEAFF.

This clonotype has a handful of counts. V and J are TRBV6-1 and TRBJ1-2, with D possibly TRBD1 on 5 matching bases. This CDR3 comprises 12 residues. Germline V lookup: CDR1 MNHNS, CDR2 SASEGT. V was pared by 8 bases and J by 2 bases, with 9 bases between. The CDR3 region is CASQGINYGYTF. The CDR3 DNA sequence: TGTGCCAGCCAGGGTATCAACTATGGCTACACCTTC.

The V gene is TRBV7-9, the J gene TRBJ2-4; D is uncertain. Germline values: CDR1 SEHNR, CDR2 FQNEAQ (reference sequence). The CDR3 spans 15 residues. V lost 5 bases to trimming and J lost 7 bases, with 18 bases between them. CDR3 nucleotides: TGTGCCAGCAGCGCGCCTAGAATCAACGGGAACATTCAGTACTTC. Encoded protein: CASSAPRINGNIQYF.

This chain joins TRBV20-1 and TRBJ1-1; D remains ambiguous. Germline CDR1 is DFQATT and CDR2 is SNEGSKA (reference sequence). The CDR3 has 14 amino acids. Trimming shortened V by 0 bases and J by 2 bases, and 10 bases separated the two germline ends. The DNA of the CDR3 is TGCAGTGCTAGAGATCGAATGGCTAACACTGAAGCTTTCTTT. Translated: CSARDRMANTEAFF.

This clonotype was counted a few times. This may come from a read error, since a much larger clone is one base off. The gene calls are TRBV12-3 or TRBV12-4 and TRBJ1-1; a possible D gene is TRBD1 (6 bases). This CDR3 is 13 amino acids long. V lost 7 bases, J lost 1 base, and 10 bases lay in between. The CDR3 DNA follows: TGTGCCAGCAACCCACAGGGGAACACTGAAGCTTTCTTT. Translating gives CASNPQGNTEAFF.

The chain uses TRBV5-1 and TRBJ2-7, with 7 bases fitting TRBD2. Trimming took 9 bases from V and 3 from J; bases not matched to a gene: 18. Germline CDR1 SGHRS, CDR2 YFSETQ. This CDR3 spans 16 amino acids. As DNA, the CDR3 is TGCGCCACCGTGCTAATTGAGTGGGGGGGGAGCTACGAGCAGTACTTC. It is translated as CATVLIEWGGSYEQYF.

This clonotype was detected ten times or more. The chain is built from TRBV12-3 or TRBV12-4 and TRBJ2-7; D gene ambiguous. The V end was cut by 2 bases, the J end by 4 bases, with 12 bases between. This CDR3 comprises 14 residues. Here the CDR3 reads CASSLTSFGYEQYF. The CDR3, as DNA: TGTGCCAGCAGTTTAACCAGCTTCGGTTACGAGCAGTACTTC.

This clonotype was seen more than once but under ten times. The chain is built from TRBV7-2 and TRBJ2-7, with TRBD2 matching 12 bases. The CDR3 length is 15 residues. The V gene's germline CDR1 is SGHTA and CDR2 FQGNSA. Unmatched junction bases numbered 4, after V lost 3 bases and J lost 4 bases. The CDR3 DNA is TGTGCCAGCAGCTTGACTAGCGGGGGAGGGTACGAGCAGTACTTC. It specifies CASSLTSGGGYEQYF.

This clonotype was seen more than once but under ten times. V and J are TRBV21-1 and TRBJ1-5; the table calls TRBD1, which could not be checked here. TRBV21-1 is labeled a pseudogene. This CDR3 region has 17 residues. The CDR3 loop is CASSEQVRSGGNQPQHF. The CDR3 DNA follows: TGTGCCAGCAGCGAACAGGTGCGGAGCGGTGGCAATCAGCCCCAGCATTTT.

This clonotype was counted between two and nine times. The chain links TRBV12-5 to TRBJ2-7; 7 nucleotides align to TRBD1. The germline V gene encodes CDR1 LGHNT and CDR2 FRNRAP. This CDR3 spans 17 amino acids. J lost 2 bases, V lost 0 bases, and 10 bases had no gene match. The CDR3 region has the DNA TGTGCTAGTGGTTTGGTTGTTGACAGGGCGTGGACCTACGAGCAGTACTTC. Its translation is CASGLVVDRAWTYEQYF.

This chain uses TRBV14 with TRBJ2-7; D is perhaps TRBD1 (5 bases). CDR3 length equals 14 residues. The V end lost 0 bases, the J end lost 6 bases, and 12 bases lay between the germline ends. The germline V gene encodes CDR1 SGHDN and CDR2 FVKESK. CDR3 sequence reads: CASSQDNRSGEQYF. DNA for the CDR3: TGTGCCAGCAGCCAAGACAACAGGTCGGGCGAGCAGTACTTC. Using reference TRBV14 and TRBJ2-7 for the parts outside the CDR3, the full variable domain is EAGVTQFPSHSVIEKGQTVTLRCDPISGHDNLYWYRRVMGKEIKFLLHFVKESKQDESGMPNNRFLAERTGGTYSTLKVQPAELEDSGVYFCASSQDNRSGEQYFGPGTRLTVT.

This clonotype was detected many times. This chain connects TRBV12-3 or TRBV12-4 to TRBJ2-1; D uncertain. V was cut by 1 base and J by 5 bases, with 15 bases left in between. The CDR3 length is 16 residues. In DNA, the CDR3 is TGTGCCAGCAGTTTAGTGTTCTCAGAAGCTGACAATGAGCAGTTCTTC. Residues: CASSLVFSEADNEQFF.

The chain links TRBV20-1 to TRBJ2-7; no clear D. This CDR3 region has 17 residues. The V gene lost 2 bases and the J gene lost 2 bases, with 22 bases spanning the gap. Germline CDR1 is DFQATT and CDR2 is SNEGSKA (reference sequence). For the CDR3, the DNA is TGCAGTGCTAGAATCCTCCAACGCGGACCGCCGACCTACGAGCAGTACTTC. Protein: CSARILQRGPPTYEQYF.

This chain links TRBV12-3 or TRBV12-4 with TRBJ1-5; 11 bases agree with TRBD1. The CDR3 has 15 residues. Trimming at V came to 5 bases and at J to 8 bases, leaving 8 bases not matched to a gene. Here the CDR3 DNA reads TGTGCCAGCAGTCCACGGACAGGGGGCCGGGAGCCCCAGCATTTT. Encoded protein: CASSPRTGGREPQHF.

This clonotype has just a few counts. This chain connects TRBV7-9 to TRBJ1-5; D perhaps matches TRBD1 (5 bases). Germline CDR1 is SEHNR and CDR2 is FQNEAQ (reference sequence). This CDR3 is built from 14 residues. The ends were cut back, 3 bases at V and 11 bases at J, with 17 bases in the middle. The CDR3 DNA is TGTGCCAGCAGCTTTGGGGGGAGACCTCAAGCCCAGCATTTT. Translating gives CASSFGGRPQAQHF.

CDR3 bases: TGTGCCAGCAGCTCTCAGACAGGGGGCTCTAACTATGGCTACACCTTC. As protein: CASSSQTGGSNYGYTF. This chain joins TRBV7-9 and TRBJ1-2, with 10 bases matching TRBD1. V trimming: 4 bases; J trimming: 0 bases; junction bases outside the gene matches: 5. CDR1 is SEHNR, CDR2 FQNEAQ, per germline (reference sequence). This CDR3 is built from 16 residues.

Here the CDR3 DNA reads TGTGCCTGGAGCCAGACGGGGGTCCGGCAGCCCCAGCATTTT. The encoded protein is CAWSQTGVRQPQHF. V gene TRBV30 combines with J gene TRBJ1-5; perhaps TRBD1 as D (5 bases). The ends were cut back, 3 bases at V and 7 bases at J, with 16 bases in the middle. CDR3 length: 14 amino acids. Germline values: CDR1 GTSNPN, CDR2 SVGIG (reference sequence).